This T cell receptor (beta chain) was found in a study of blood T cell repertoires in COVID-19. Study overall: The United States, Italy and Spain supplied acute and convalescent COVID-19 samples. T cells, B-cell-depleted T cells, or PBMCs provided the cDNA or gDNA that served as material.

Study processing details: Cell counts per sample came from amplifying reference gene primers. Generated by immunoSEQ multiplex PCR, the TCRdb table keeps only in-frame clones and is missing some. V and J calls and clone size are given by that table; D and trimming were obtained from the DNA. Of about 250,000 clones listed, around 89% are singletons. Looked up from germline, CDR1 is KGHSY and CDR2 is FQNENV. V was trimmed by 1 base and J by 7 bases, leaving 13 bases between them. This CDR3 comprises 15 residues. Sequencing used peripheral blood. V and J are TRBV16 and TRBJ1-4, with no clear D. This clonotype was obtained from a young man with acute or convalescent COVID-19. The CDR3, as DNA: TGTGCCAGCAGCCAATTGAGGATGCCTCTTGAAAAACTGTTTTTT. Translating it yields CASSQLRMPLEKLFF. Together with reference TRBV16 and TRBJ1-4, the CDR3 gives the full variable domain: GEEVAQTPKHLVRGEGQKAKLYCAPIKGHSYVFWYQQVLKNEFKFLISFQNENVFDETGMPKERFSAKCLPNSPCSLEIQATKLEDSAVYFCASSQLRMPLEKLFFGSGTQLSVL.